Given below is one T cell receptor beta chain in context. Antigen unknown. The sample belongs to a study of blood T cells in healthy people across ages. The authors ran a second PCR of about 6 to 11 cycles using a sample-barcoded 5' primer and a J-beta primer mix. TCRdb passed the 5' RACE reads through MiXCR, listing each CDR3 protein once. This table has fewer than 2 million distinct CDR3 sequences, 39% appearing once. The V gene's germline CDR1 is ENHRY and CDR2 SYGVKD. The V and J ends lost 0 bases and 5 bases respectively, with 19 bases between them. The CDR3 is 17 amino acids. Overall study results and limits: No conclusive comparison of naive versus antigen-experienced cells was possible with unsorted PBMCs.

Sequences were obtained from blood. The receptor was derived from a human donor in good health. The rearrangement links TRBV10-3 to TRBJ1-1, with a tentative D call TRBD1 (5 bases). The CDR3 here is CAISESDFGGLTTEAFF. CDR3 nucleotide sequence: TGTGCCATCAGTGAGTCGGATTTCGGGGGACTGACAACTGAAGCTTTCTTT.